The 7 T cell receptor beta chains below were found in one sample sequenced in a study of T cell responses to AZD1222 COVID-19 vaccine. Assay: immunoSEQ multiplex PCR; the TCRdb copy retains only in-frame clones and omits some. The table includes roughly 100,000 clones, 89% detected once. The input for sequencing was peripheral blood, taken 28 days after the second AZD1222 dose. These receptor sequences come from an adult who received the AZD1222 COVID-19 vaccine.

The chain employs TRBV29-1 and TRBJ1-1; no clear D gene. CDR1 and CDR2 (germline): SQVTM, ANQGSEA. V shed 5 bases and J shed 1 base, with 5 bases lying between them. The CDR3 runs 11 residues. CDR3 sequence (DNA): TGCAGCGTTCTCGGGAACACTGAAGCTTTCTTT. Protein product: CSVLGNTEAFF.

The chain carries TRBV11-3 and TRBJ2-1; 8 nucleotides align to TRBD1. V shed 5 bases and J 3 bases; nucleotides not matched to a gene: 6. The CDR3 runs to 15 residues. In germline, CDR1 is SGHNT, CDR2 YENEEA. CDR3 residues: CASSTRTGFYNEQFF. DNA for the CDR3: TGTGCCAGCAGCACCCGGACAGGGTTCTACAATGAGCAGTTCTTC.

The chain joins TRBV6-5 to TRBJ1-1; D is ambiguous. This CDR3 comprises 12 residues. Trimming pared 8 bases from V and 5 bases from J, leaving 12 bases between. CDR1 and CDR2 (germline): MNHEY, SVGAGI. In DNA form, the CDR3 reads TGTGCCAGCCGGACCCAGTGGACTGAAGCTTTCTTT. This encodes CASRTQWTEAFF.

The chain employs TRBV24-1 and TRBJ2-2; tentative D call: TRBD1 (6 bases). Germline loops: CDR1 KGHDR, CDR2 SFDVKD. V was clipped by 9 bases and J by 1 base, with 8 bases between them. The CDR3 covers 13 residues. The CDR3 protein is CATQGGNTGELFF. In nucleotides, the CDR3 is TGTGCCACCCAAGGGGGGAACACCGGGGAGCTGTTTTTT.

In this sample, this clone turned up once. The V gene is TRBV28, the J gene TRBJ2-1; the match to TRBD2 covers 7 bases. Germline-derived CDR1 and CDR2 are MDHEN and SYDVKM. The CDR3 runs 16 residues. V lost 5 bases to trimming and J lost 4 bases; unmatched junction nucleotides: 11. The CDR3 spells CASSPPIGRGYNEQFF. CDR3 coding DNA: TGTGCCAGCAGTCCGCCGATAGGGAGGGGTTACAATGAGCAGTTCTTC.

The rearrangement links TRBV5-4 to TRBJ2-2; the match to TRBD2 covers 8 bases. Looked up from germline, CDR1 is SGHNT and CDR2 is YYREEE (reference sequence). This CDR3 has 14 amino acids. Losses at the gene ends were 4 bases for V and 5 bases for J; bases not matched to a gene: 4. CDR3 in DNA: TGTGCCAGCAGCCAGCGGGAGTATACCGGGGAGCTGTTTTTT. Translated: CASSQREYTGELFF.

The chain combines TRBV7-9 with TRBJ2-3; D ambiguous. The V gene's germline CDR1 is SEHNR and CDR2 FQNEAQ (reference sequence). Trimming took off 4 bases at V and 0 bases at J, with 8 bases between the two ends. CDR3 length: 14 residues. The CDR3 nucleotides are TGTGCCAGCAGCTCCGACTGGAGCACAGATACGCAGTATTTT. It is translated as CASSSDWSTDTQYF.